This T cell receptor (beta chain) was profiled in a study of CD8+ T cells in alopecia areata. Documented treatment: oral pan-JAK inhibitor, 5-10 mg twice daily. Alopecia areata patients provided lesional scalp punch biopsies and peripheral blood. Points on this clone: Its antigen is undetermined.

General study findings and limits: Normal skin contains resident alphabeta T cells, and these are also sequenced in scalp samples. Numerous expanded lesional clones remained in scalp and blood during tofacitinib.

Germline V gene sequence: CDR1 MNHEY, CDR2 SMNVEV (reference sequence). This CDR3 is 13 amino acids long. Trimming removed 4 bases from V and 6 bases from J, with 12 bases in between. The sequencing template was cDNA reverse transcribed from extracted RNA. TCRdb's table, derived via immunoSEQ multiplex PCR, lists solely in-frame clones and lacks some. The sample includes about 210,000 clones, about 50% of them seen just once. This sequence originates from a human donor with alopecia areata. The chain recombines TRBV27 with TRBJ1-2; D is uncertain. The material was CD4+ T cells sorted from blood, obtained at week 4, from a patient treated with tofacitinib. The CDR3 nucleotides read TGTGCCAGCAGTTGGGGAAGAAACGATGGCTACACCTTC. It encodes CASSWGRNDGYTF.